The T cell receptor (beta chain) described here comes from a study of cytomegalovirus exposure and HLA in healthy donors. Profiled with immunoSEQ multiplex PCR; TCRdb holds only in-frame clones, not every one. The table shows under 400,000 clones, with around 90% occurring only once. The CDR3 extends over 13 amino acids. The germline V gene has CDR1 SEHNR and CDR2 FQNEAQ (reference sequence). V was cut by 1 base and J by 5 bases, with 8 bases left in between. The specimen was PBMCs. The rearrangement links TRBV7-9 to TRBJ2-5, with D possibly TRBD1 on 5 matching bases. This sequence was found in a man younger than 45 in good health and CMV-seronegative. The CDR3 DNA follows: TGTGCCAGCAGCTTAGGGGGCCAGGAGACCCAGTACTTC. Translation gives CASSLGGQETQYF.